The sequence of this TCR beta chain was determined in a study of CD8 T cells in ankylosing spondylitis. TCRdb called the 5' RACE reads again in MiXCR, with one record for every CDR3 protein. The sample shows 700,000 to 850,000 distinct CDR3 sequences, roughly 10% of them seen only once. Per the germline V gene, CDR1 is LGHNA and CDR2 is YSLEER. CDR3 size: 14 residues. Trimming stripped 1 base from V and 3 bases from J, with 10 bases between. Overall study results and limits: Significant enrichment of disease-linked clones was reported in matched ankylosing spondylitis synovial fluid. Among TCR beta sequences, a motif of eight highly homologous variants appeared characteristic of ankylosing spondylitis blood. Clones linked to the disease showed a CD8+ phenotype. They occurred at relatively low frequencies in peripheral blood.

In this sample, this clonotype turned up many times. Its specificity is unknown. V gene TRBV4-3 combines with J gene TRBJ2-7; D uncertain. This TCR was sampled from a male donor with ankylosing spondylitis. Sequenced material: blood, either unsorted or a sorted T cell fraction (not recorded which). The DNA for the CDR3 is TGCGCCAGCAGCCAAGGCCCTGTACACTACGAGCAGTACTTC. It codes for CASSQGPVHYEQYF.